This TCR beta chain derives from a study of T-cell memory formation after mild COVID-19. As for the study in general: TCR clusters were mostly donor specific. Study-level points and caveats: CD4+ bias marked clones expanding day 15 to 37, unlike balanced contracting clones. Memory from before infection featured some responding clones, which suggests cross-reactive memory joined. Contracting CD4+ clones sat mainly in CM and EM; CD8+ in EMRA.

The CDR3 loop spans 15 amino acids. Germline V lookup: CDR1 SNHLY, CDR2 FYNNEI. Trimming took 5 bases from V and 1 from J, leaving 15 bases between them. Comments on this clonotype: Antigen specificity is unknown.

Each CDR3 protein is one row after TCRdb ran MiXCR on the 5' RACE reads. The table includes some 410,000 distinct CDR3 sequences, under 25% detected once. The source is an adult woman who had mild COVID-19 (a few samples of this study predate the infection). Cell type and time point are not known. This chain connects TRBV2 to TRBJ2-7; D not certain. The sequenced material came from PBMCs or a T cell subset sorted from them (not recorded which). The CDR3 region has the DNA TGTGCCAGCAGTTTAAAAAACAGTCCATCCTACGAGCAGTACTTC. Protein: CASSLKNSPSYEQYF.